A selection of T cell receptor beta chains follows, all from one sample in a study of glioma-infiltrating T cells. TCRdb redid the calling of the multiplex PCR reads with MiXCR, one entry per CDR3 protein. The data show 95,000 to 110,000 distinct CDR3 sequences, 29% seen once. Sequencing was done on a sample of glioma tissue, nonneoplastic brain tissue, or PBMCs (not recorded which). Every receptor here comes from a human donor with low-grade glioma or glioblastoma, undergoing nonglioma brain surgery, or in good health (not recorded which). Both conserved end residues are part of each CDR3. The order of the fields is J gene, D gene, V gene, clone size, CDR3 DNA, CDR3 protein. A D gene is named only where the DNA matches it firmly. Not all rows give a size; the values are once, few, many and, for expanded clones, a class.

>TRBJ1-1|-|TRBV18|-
TGTGCCAGCTCACCACAGGGAAACACTGGAGCTTTCTTT
CASSPQGNTGAFF
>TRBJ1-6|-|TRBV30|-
TGTGCCTGGAGTGTGTTGGGACCACCCCTCCACTTT
CAWSVLGPPLHF
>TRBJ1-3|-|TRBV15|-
TGTGCCACCAGCAGAGATTGGGGGGGGAGCACTGGAAACACCATATATTTT
CATSRDWGGSTGNTIYF
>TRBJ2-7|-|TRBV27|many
TGTGCCAGCAGGGCCCTTCCGTCCCCTCCTGACGAGCAGTACTTC
CASRALPSPPDEQYF
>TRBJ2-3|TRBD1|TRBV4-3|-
TGCGCCAGCAGCCAACTGGACAGGGACCCAGATACGCAGTATTTT
CASSQLDRDPDTQYF
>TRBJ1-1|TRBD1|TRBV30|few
TGTGCCTGGAGTGTACTAGGGACAGTGAACACTGAAGCTTTCTTT
CAWSVLGTVNTEAFF
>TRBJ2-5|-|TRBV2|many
TGTGCCAGTCAAGGAGGCAGGGACGAGACCCAGTACTTC
CASQGGRDETQYF
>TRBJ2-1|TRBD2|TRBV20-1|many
TGCAGTGCTTCAGCGGGGGGGACGATGAATGAGCAGTTCTTC
CSASAGGTMNEQFF
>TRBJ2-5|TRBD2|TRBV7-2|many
TGTGCCAGCGCAAGGGTTAGCGGGGGCGTGGAGACCCAGTACTTC
CASARVSGGVETQYF
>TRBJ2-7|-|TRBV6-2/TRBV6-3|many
TGTGCCAGCAGTTACGCCAGCAGAATGAACTACGAGCAGTACTTC
CASSYASRMNYEQYF
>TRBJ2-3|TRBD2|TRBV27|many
TGTGCCAGCAGTTTATCGGCTAGCGGGGCAGATACGCAGTATTTT
CASSLSASGADTQYF
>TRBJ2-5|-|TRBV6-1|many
TGTGCCAGCAGTCTCGGGGGCCATGGTGAGACCCAGTACTTC
CASSLGGHGETQYF
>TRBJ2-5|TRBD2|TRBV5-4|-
TGTGCCAGCAGCCGCGGACTAGCGGAACCTCAAGAGACCCAGTACTTC
CASSRGLAEPQETQYF
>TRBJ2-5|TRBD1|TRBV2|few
TGTGCCAGCAGTGAAGGGGGGACAGCCAAAGAGACCCAGTACTTC
CASSEGGTAKETQYF
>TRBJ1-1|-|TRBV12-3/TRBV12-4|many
TGTGCCAGCAGTCCCGAGGCTGAAGCTTTCTTT
CASSPEAEAFF
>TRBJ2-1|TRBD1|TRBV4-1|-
TGCGCCAGCAGCCAAGCTCCGGGACAGGGGGCGGGTGAGCAGTTCTTC
CASSQAPGQGAGEQFF
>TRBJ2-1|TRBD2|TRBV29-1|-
TGCAGCGCCAACGTGCTAGCGGGGGCCCAATCCTACAATGAGCAGCTCTTC
CSANVLAGAQSYNEQLF
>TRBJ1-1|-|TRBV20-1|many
TGCAGTGCTAGAGAATTTGTGAACACTGAAGCTTTCTTT
CSAREFVNTEAFF
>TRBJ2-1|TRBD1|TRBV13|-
TGTGCCAGCGCCCGGACAGGGGACTACAATGAGCAGTTCTTC
CASARTGDYNEQFF
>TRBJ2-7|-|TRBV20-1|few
TGCAGTGCTAGAGATCGGGCAGTCACGGGCGGGGACGAGCAGTACTTC
CSARDRAVTGGDEQYF
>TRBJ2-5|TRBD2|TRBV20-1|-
TGCAGTGCTAGAGATAGCGGGGGGGGGGAGACCCAGTACTTC
CSARDSGGGETQYF
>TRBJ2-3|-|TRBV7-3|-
TGTGCCAGCAGCCTACAGGGTTCAGTCACCGATACGCAGTATTTT
CASSLQGSVTDTQYF
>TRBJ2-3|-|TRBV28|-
TGTGCCAGCAGTAGGCCGGGGCTAGTAGTTGATGCGCAGTATTTT
CASSRPGLVVDAQYF
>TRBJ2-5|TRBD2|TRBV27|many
TGTGCCAGCAGTTCCCGCTCACCCTCGACTAGCGGGGCAGGGGAGACCCAGTACTTC
CASSSRSPSTSGAGETQYF
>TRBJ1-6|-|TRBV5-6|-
TGTGCCAGCAGGGAGAGACAAGCTGATAATTCACCCCTCCACTTT
CASRERQADNSPLHF
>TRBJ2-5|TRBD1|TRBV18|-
TGTGCCAGCTCGTTCCAGACAGGGCTCCAAGAGACCCAGTACTTC
CASSFQTGLQETQYF
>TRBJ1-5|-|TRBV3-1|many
TGTGCCAGCAGCCCGGACAGTAGGAATCAGCCCCAGCATTTT
CASSPDSRNQPQHF
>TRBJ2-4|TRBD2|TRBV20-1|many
TGCAGTGCTCCCGGGGGGATGAGGAACATTCAGTACTTC
CSAPGGMRNIQYF
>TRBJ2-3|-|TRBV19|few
TGTGCCACCGCCTTATTAGGCCCGGAAGTCAAGTCAAAGGACCTTAGGGATACGCAGTATTTT
CATALLGPEVKSKDLRDTQYF
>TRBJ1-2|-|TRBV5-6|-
TGTGCCAGCAGCCCGCAAGGACAGTTTAACTATGGCTACACCTTC
CASSPQGQFNYGYTF
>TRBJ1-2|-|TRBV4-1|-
TGCGCCAGCAGACCCACCCGAAAGGGAGCTAACTATGGCTACACCTTC
CASRPTRKGANYGYTF
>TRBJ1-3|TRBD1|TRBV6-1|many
TGTGCCAGCAGTACACAGGGGGCCTTCGGAAACACCATATATTTT
CASSTQGAFGNTIYF
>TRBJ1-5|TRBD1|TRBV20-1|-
TGCAGTGCTGGCTTCCAGGACAGGGGCAGCAATCAGCCCCAGCATTTT
CSAGFQDRGSNQPQHF
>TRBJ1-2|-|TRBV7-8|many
TGTGCCAGCAGCTCAAGCGTCGGAGCTAACTATGGCTACACCTTC
CASSSSVGANYGYTF
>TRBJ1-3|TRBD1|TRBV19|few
TGTGCCAGTAGTATTGGGACAGACCGAAACACCATATATTTT
CASSIGTDRNTIYF